The rows below give T cell receptor beta chains drawn from one sample of a study of blood T cell repertoires in COVID-19. Sequencing used immunoSEQ multiplex PCR; TCRdb keeps in-frame clones, though not all of them. This sample yields 150,000 to 200,000 clones, of which 70% to 85% are seen a single time; roughly 5.1% belongs to the top ten. Sequenced: peripheral blood. These receptors all come from a woman in her 30s with acute or convalescent COVID-19. Both conserved end residues are part of each CDR3. D genes are given only for firm matches. Some rows have no size entry. The others give once, few or many, or a class for an expanded clone.

abundance	v_gene	j_gene	d_gene	CDR3nt	CDR3aa
few	TRBV9	TRBJ2-3	TRBD2	TGTGCCAGCAGCAATCCTCGAGGGACTAGCGGGGGGGCCACCCCCACAGATACGCAGTATTTT	CASSNPRGTSGGATPTDTQYF
NA	TRBV6-5	TRBJ1-2	NA	TGTGCCAGCAGTTTTCTCTCCGCAGGGGTTAACTATGGCTACACCTTC	CASSFLSAGVNYGYTF
NA	TRBV18	TRBJ1-4	NA	TGTGCCAGCTCGCCAAGGGGGAAAGGGGAAAAACTGTTTTTT	CASSPRGKGEKLFF
NA	TRBV10-1	TRBJ2-1	NA	TGCGCCAGCAGTGAGTCCGGTTACAATGAGCAGTTCTTC	CASSESGYNEQFF
NA	TRBV11-2	TRBJ1-6	NA	TGTGCCAGCAGCTTAGTTGCCGTCGATCGGACGAGGGCCCTCCACTTT	CASSLVAVDRTRALHF
NA	TRBV6-5	TRBJ1-2	NA	TGTGCCAGCAGTATTTCCGGAGGAGATGGCTACACCTTC	CASSISGGDGYTF
NA	TRBV11-2	TRBJ2-2	NA	TGTGCCAGCAGCCCCGGGATGAGGAACACCGGGGAGCTGTTTTTT	CASSPGMRNTGELFF
NA	TRBV12-3/TRBV12-4	TRBJ1-2	NA	TGTGCCAGCAGTTTGGGGCAGGGGTATGGCTACACCTTC	CASSLGQGYGYTF
NA	TRBV27	TRBJ2-3	NA	TGTGCCAGCAGACGTAGCGGATATAGCACAGATACGCAGTATTTT	CASRRSGYSTDTQYF
NA	TRBV7-3	TRBJ1-2	NA	TGTGCCAGCAGCTTAGACAAACTTAACTATGGCTACACCTTC	CASSLDKLNYGYTF
NA	TRBV27	TRBJ1-1	NA	TGTGCCAGCGTTCAAGCTGGGGGGATGAACACTGAAGCTTTCTTT	CASVQAGGMNTEAFF
NA	TRBV5-4	TRBJ2-7	NA	TGTGCCAGCAGCTTGGGATCCAGCGAGCAGTACTTC	CASSLGSSEQYF
NA	TRBV7-2	TRBJ2-1	TRBD1	TGTGCCAGCAGCTTAGGGGACAGGGGGCATGAGCAGTTCTTC	CASSLGDRGHEQFF
NA	TRBV29-1	TRBJ1-1	TRBD1	TGCAGCGCTAACAGGGGGGCCCTTTCCGAAGCTTTCTTT	CSANRGALSEAFF
NA	TRBV28	TRBJ1-2	NA	TGTGCCAGCAGTCCACTGGGTGACAGAGATCGCTATGGCTACACCTTC	CASSPLGDRDRYGYTF
NA	TRBV29-1	TRBJ1-1	NA	TGCAGCGCAGCCTACAGGTGGACTGAAGCTTTCTTT	CSAAYRWTEAFF
NA	TRBV11-3	TRBJ2-1	NA	TGTGCCAGCAGCACAAGGACACGGAGCTCCTACAATGAGCAGTTCTTC	CASSTRTRSSYNEQFF
NA	TRBV5-1	TRBJ2-2	TRBD2	TGCGCCAGCAGCATAGGGACTAGTGAAAGGGAGCTGTTTTTT	CASSIGTSERELFF
few	TRBV7-2	TRBJ1-2	TRBD1	TGTGCCAGCAGCGTAGGACAGGGGGCTAACTATGGCTACACCTTC	CASSVGQGANYGYTF
NA	TRBV3-1/TRBV3-2	TRBJ1-2	NA	TGTGCCAGCAGCCATATCGGGGAAGTCAGCTATGGCTACACCTTC	CASSHIGEVSYGYTF
NA	TRBV10-2	TRBJ1-1	TRBD1	TGCGCCAGCAGGGACAGGGGGCGAACTGAAGCTTTCTTT	CASRDRGRTEAFF
NA	TRBV5-4	TRBJ1-6	TRBD1	TGTGCCAGCAGTTTCGGGGACAGGGCCGGTTCACCCCTCCACTTT	CASSFGDRAGSPLHF
NA	TRBV6-6	TRBJ2-5	NA	TGTGCCAGCAGTTACTCACAGGGAACCCAGTACTTC	CASSYSQGTQYF
NA	TRBV28	TRBJ2-2	TRBD1	TGTGCCAGCAGTTTCACAGGGGTGGGCCCTTCGAACACCGGGGAGCTGTTTTTT	CASSFTGVGPSNTGELFF
few	TRBV11-3	TRBJ2-5	TRBD2	TGTGCCAGCAGCTTAGGCGGGGGGGCCCAAGAGACCCAGTACTTC	CASSLGGGAQETQYF
NA	TRBV7-9	TRBJ2-3	TRBD2	TGTGCCAGCGACCCCCCGGGACTAGCAGCAGATACGCAGTATTTT	CASDPPGLAADTQYF
NA	TRBV7-2	TRBJ2-2	TRBD1	TGTGCCAGCAGCTTCGACAGGGCCGGGGAGCTGTTTTTT	CASSFDRAGELFF
once	TRBV27	TRBJ2-1	TRBD2	TGTGCCAGCAGTTTAGGGACTAGCGCCAGGAATGAGCAGTTCTTC	CASSLGTSARNEQFF
NA	TRBV6-5	TRBJ2-7	NA	TGTGCCAGCAGGACCCAGGGGCTAAAGGAGCAGTACTTC	CASRTQGLKEQYF
NA	TRBV4-3	TRBJ2-2	TRBD1	TGCGCCAGCAGCCGGGGGACAGGGTTGAACACCGGGGAGCTGTTTTTT	CASSRGTGLNTGELFF
NA	TRBV2	TRBJ1-5	TRBD1	TGTGCCAGCAGTGGACAGGGAACGAATCAGCCCCAGCATTTT	CASSGQGTNQPQHF
NA	TRBV27	TRBJ2-7	NA	TGTGCCAGCAGTTTCCTAGGATCATTCTACGAGCAGTACTTC	CASSFLGSFYEQYF
NA	TRBV7-2	TRBJ1-2	NA	TGTGCCAGCAGCTTAGTTGCAGACTTGCATGGCTACACCTTC	CASSLVADLHGYTF
once	TRBV27	TRBJ1-5	NA	TGTGCCAGCAGTTTAAGCCAGGGTTTACTTCAGCCCCAGCATTTT	CASSLSQGLLQPQHF
NA	TRBV6-1	TRBJ2-1	NA	TGTGCCAGCAGTGAAGCTCACGGGGGCTCCTACAATGAGCAGTTCTTC	CASSEAHGGSYNEQFF
NA	TRBV30	TRBJ2-1	NA	TGTGCCTGGTCGGGATCATGGAGCTCCTACAATGAGCAGTTCTTC	CAWSGSWSSYNEQFF
NA	TRBV2	TRBJ1-1	TRBD1	TGTGCCAGCAGGGACAGGGCAAACACTGAAGCTTTCTTT	CASRDRANTEAFF
few	TRBV30	TRBJ1-4	TRBD1	TGTGCCTGGAGTGGCAACAGGGGAGAGGAAAAACTGTTTTTT	CAWSGNRGEEKLFF
NA	TRBV11-3	TRBJ1-5	NA	TGTGCCAGCAGCTTAGTCCCCGGACGGGGAGAGAATCAGCCCCAGCATTTT	CASSLVPGRGENQPQHF
NA	TRBV28	TRBJ1-6	TRBD1	TGTGCCAGCAGCTCAGCGGGACAGGGGGTCTCACCCCTCCACTTT	CASSSAGQGVSPLHF
NA	TRBV28	TRBJ2-7	TRBD2	TGTGCCATCCTGGGGGGGACTAGGAACGAGCAGTACTTC	CAILGGTRNEQYF
NA	TRBV4-2	TRBJ1-2	TRBD1	TGTGCCAGCAGCCAAGATCCAGGGGACAGTTATGGCTACACCTTC	CASSQDPGDSYGYTF
once	TRBV7-2	TRBJ1-3	NA	TGTGCCAGCAGCCTACAGGGCCCCCCTGGAAACACCATATATTTT	CASSLQGPPGNTIYF
NA	TRBV7-8	TRBJ2-5	NA	TGTGCCAGCAGCTATGGGGGCTCAGAGCTCGAGACCCAGTACTTC	CASSYGGSELETQYF
NA	TRBV12-3/TRBV12-4	TRBJ1-5	NA	TGTGCCAGCAGTTCAGGGGATCAGCCCCAGCATTTT	CASSSGDQPQHF
NA	TRBV4-1	TRBJ1-1	NA	TGCGCCAGCAGCCAAGATCGACTTGGGTTTGAAGCTTTCTTT	CASSQDRLGFEAFF
once	TRBV25-1	TRBJ1-2	TRBD1	TGTGCCAGCAGTGACCGGGACAGAGGGCCCTACACCTTC	CASSDRDRGPYTF
NA	TRBV2	TRBJ1-5	TRBD1	TGTGCCAGCTCACGGGACAGGCAAAACAATCAGCCCCAGCATTTT	CASSRDRQNNQPQHF
NA	TRBV7-9	TRBJ1-2	TRBD1	TGTGCCAGCAGCACAGGACAGGGCGGCTACACCTTC	CASSTGQGGYTF
NA	TRBV9	TRBJ2-2	NA	TGTGCCAGCACCGTGGAGTCCGCGAACACCGGGGAGCTGTTTTTT	CASTVESANTGELFF
NA	TRBV7-2	TRBJ1-2	NA	TGTGCCAGCAGCTCGCAGACAGGCTATGGCTACACCTTC	CASSSQTGYGYTF
NA	TRBV27	TRBJ1-5	NA	TGTGCCAGCGGGGGCAACGGACAGAATCAGCCCCAGCATTTT	CASGGNGQNQPQHF
NA	TRBV11-3	TRBJ2-5	NA	TGTGCCAGCAGCAAACAGGGAGCCGGCATACCACAAGAGACCCAGTACTTC	CASSKQGAGIPQETQYF
NA	TRBV19	TRBJ2-7	NA	TGTGCCAGTAGTATAGCCTTCGGGGATCTGAACTTC	CASSIAFGDLNF